This T cell receptor (beta chain) stems from a study of blood T cell repertoires in COVID-19. At the level of the study: Samples of COVID-19 (acute and convalescent) were obtained from the United States, Italy and Spain.

Generated by immunoSEQ multiplex PCR, the TCRdb table keeps only in-frame clones and is missing some. The sample lists about half a million clones, approximately 85% occurring once. CDR3 length: 14 residues. Germline V lookup: CDR1 LGHNA, CDR2 YSLEER. As concerns this clone: At one end, the junction sequence differs from germline, possibly due to a read error.

This rearrangement joins TRBV4-3 to TRBJ1-1; D possibly corresponds to TRBD1 (5 bases). Sequencing input: peripheral blood. The sequence was obtained from a human donor in a cohort sampled during active COVID-19. CDR3 nucleotides: TGCGCCAGCAGCCAAGATACGGAATTTTCCTGGGGGGTCTTT. This codes for CASSQDTEFSWGVF.